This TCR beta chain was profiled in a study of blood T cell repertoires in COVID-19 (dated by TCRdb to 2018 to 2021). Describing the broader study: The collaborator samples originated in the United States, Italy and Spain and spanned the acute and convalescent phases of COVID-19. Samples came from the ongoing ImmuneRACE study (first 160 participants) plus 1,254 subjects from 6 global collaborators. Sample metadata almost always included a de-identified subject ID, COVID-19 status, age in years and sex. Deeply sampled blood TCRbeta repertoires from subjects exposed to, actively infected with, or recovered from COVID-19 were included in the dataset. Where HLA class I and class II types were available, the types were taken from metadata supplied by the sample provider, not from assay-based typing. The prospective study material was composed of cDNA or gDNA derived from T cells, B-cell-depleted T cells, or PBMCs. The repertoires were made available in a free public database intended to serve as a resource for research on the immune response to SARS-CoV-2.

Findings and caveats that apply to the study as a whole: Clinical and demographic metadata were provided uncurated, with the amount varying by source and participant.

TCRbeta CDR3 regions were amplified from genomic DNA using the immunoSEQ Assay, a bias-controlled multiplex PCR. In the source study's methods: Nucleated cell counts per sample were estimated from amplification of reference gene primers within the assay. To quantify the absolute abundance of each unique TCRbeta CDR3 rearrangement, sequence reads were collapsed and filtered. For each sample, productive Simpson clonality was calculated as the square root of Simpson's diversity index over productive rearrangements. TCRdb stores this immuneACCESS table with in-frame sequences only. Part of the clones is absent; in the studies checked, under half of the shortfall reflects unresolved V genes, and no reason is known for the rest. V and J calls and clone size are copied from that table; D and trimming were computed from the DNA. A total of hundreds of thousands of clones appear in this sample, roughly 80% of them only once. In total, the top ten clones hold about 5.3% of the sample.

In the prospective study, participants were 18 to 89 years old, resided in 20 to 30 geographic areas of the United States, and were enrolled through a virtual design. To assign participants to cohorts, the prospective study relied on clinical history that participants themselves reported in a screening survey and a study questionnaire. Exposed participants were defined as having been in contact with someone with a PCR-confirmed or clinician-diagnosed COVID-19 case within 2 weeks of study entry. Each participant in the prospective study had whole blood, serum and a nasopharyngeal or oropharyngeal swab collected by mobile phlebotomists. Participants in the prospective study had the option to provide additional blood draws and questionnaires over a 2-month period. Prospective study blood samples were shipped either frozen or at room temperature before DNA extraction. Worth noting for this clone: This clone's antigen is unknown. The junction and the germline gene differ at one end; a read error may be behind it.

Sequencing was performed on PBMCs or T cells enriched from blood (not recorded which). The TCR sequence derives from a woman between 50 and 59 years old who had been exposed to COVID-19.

The sequenced DNA is TGTGCCAGCAGTATAGCCCGGGACAGGGGCAAGGACTTC. Translation gives CASSIARDRGKDF. The V and J segments used are TRBV28 and TRBJ2-7, with 10 bases matching TRBD1. From its cysteine to its phenylalanine, the CDR3 spans 13 amino acids. Of the read, only the CDR3 DNA is kept; its 39 bases are in frame from base 1. CDR1 and CDR2 are read off the germline V gene as MDHEN and SYDVKM.